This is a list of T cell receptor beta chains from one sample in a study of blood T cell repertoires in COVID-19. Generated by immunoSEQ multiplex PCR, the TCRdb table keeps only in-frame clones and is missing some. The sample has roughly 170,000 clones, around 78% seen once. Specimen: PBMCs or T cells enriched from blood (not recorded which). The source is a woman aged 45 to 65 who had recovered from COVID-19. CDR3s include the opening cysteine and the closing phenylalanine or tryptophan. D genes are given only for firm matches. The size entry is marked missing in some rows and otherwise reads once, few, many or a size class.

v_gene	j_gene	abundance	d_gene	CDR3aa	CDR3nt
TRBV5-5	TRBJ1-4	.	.	CASSQGLSNEKLFF	TGTGCCAGCAGCCAGGGACTAAGTAATGAAAAACTGTTTTTT
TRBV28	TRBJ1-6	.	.	CAAASRDTYNSPLHF	TGTGCAGCCGCTTCAAGGGACACCTATAATTCACCCCTCCACTTT
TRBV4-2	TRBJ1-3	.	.	CASSQDRGSGNTIYF	TGTGCCAGCAGCCAAGACCGGGGCTCTGGAAACACCATATATTTT
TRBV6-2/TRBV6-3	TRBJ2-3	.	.	CATRPSGLGTDTQYF	TGTGCCACCCGCCCGAGCGGGTTGGGGACAGATACGCAGTATTTT
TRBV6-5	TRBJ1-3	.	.	CASTRGSDGGNTIYF	TGTGCCAGCACCCGGGGGTCGGACGGGGGAAACACCATATATTTT
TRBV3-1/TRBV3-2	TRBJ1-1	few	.	CASNRGTGRATEAFF	TGTGCCAGCAACCGGGGAACAGGGCGGGCCACTGAAGCTTTCTTT
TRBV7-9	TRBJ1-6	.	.	CASSSGVSPLHF	TGTGCCAGCAGCTCAGGGGTCTCACCCCTCCACTTT
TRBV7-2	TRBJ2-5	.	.	CASSLALAVETQYF	TGTGCCAGCAGCTTAGCGCTGGCGGTGGAGACCCAGTACTTC
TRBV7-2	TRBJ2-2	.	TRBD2	CASSLTAGGRTGELFF	TGTGCCAGCAGCCTAACCGCGGGGGGCCGAACCGGGGAGCTGTTTTTT
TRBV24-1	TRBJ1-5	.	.	CATSDGGGGQPQHF	TGTGCCACCAGTGATGGGGGAGGAGGTCAGCCCCAGCATTTT
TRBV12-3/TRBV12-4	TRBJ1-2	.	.	CASSPGGVYGYTF	TGTGCCAGCAGCCCGGGGGGGGTGTATGGCTACACCTTC
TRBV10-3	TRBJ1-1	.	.	CAISDPSLERNTEAFF	TGTGCCATCAGTGACCCCTCCCTCGAGCGCAACACTGAAGCTTTCTTT
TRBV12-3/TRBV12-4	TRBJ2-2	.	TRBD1	CASSPQGSGELFF	TGTGCCAGCAGCCCACAGGGGTCCGGGGAGCTGTTTTTT
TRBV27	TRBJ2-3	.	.	CASRRGGGGLYTQYF	TGTGCCAGCAGGCGGGGCGGCGGGGGCTTGTACACGCAGTATTTT
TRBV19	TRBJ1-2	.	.	CASSPRMVPVGYTF	TGTGCCAGTAGTCCTCGAATGGTTCCAGTCGGCTACACCTTC
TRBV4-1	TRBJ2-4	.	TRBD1	CASSLGQGAVDIQYF	TGCGCCAGCAGCCTGGGACAGGGGGCGGTGGACATTCAGTACTTC
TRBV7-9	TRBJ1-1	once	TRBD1	CASSRSGTGAAEAFF	TGTGCCAGCAGCCGCTCCGGGACAGGGGCCGCTGAAGCTTTCTTT
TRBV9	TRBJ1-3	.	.	CASSVTVSGNTIYF	TGTGCCAGCAGCGTAACAGTCTCTGGAAACACCATATATTTT
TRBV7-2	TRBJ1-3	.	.	CASSVQAGGNTIYF	TGTGCCAGCAGCGTCCAGGCGGGGGGAAACACCATATATTTT
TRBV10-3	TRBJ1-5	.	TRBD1	CAISGTGGGPQHF	TGTGCCATCAGTGGGACAGGGGGCGGGCCCCAGCATTTT
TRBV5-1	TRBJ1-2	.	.	CASFTRGSYGYTF	TGCGCCAGCTTTACAAGGGGAAGCTATGGCTACACCTTC
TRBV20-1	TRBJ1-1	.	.	CSALADREAFF	TGCAGTGCTTTAGCTGACAGAGAAGCTTTCTTT
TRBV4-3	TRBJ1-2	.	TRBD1	CASSQVKGAGGYTF	TGCGCCAGCAGCCAAGTGAAGGGGGCGGGCGGCTACACCTTC
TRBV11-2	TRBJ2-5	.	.	CASSLGRDSHF	TGTGCCAGCAGCTTAGGGCGGGACTCCCACTTC
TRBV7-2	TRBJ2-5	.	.	CASSSRLDQQETQYF	TGTGCCAGCAGCTCTAGACTAGACCAACAAGAGACCCAGTACTTC
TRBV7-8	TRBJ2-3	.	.	CASSSRAGTDTQYF	TGTGCCAGCAGCTCGAGGGCGGGCACAGATACGCAGTATTTT
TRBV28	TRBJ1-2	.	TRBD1	CASSLGQTTSYTF	TGTGCCAGCAGTTTGGGACAGACGACTAGCTACACCTTC
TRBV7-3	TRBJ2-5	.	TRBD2	CASSPARTSGGKETQYF	TGTGCCAGCAGCCCCGCGAGGACTAGCGGGGGGAAGGAGACCCAGTACTTC
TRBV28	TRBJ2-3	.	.	CGCGLSDTQYF	TGTGGTTGCGGTCTGTCAGATACGCAGTATTTT
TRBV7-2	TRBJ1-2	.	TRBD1	CASSLRDRGGYTF	TGTGCCAGCAGTCTCCGGGACAGGGGTGGCTACACCTTC
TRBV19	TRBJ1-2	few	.	CAGGIPGYGYTF	TGTGCCGGGGGGATTCCGGGCTATGGCTACACCTTC
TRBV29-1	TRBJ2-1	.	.	CSVGQASSYNEQFF	TGCAGCGTTGGGCAAGCGAGCTCCTACAATGAGCAGTTCTTC
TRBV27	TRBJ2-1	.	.	CASSLSRVISYNEQFF	TGTGCCAGCAGTTTATCACGGGTGATCTCCTACAATGAGCAGTTCTTC
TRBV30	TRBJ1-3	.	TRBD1	CAWNPGTVGNTIYF	TGTGCCTGGAACCCGGGGACAGTCGGAAACACCATATATTTT
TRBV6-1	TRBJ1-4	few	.	CASSELGQGLEKLFF	TGTGCCAGCAGTGAATTGGGGCAGGGGCTGGAAAAACTGTTTTTT
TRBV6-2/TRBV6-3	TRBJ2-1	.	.	CASSRDNEQFF	TGTGCCAGCAGTCGGGACAATGAGCAGTTCTTC
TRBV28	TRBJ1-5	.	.	CAGLPRGQGNQPQHF	TGTGCCGGGCTCCCCAGGGGCCAAGGCAATCAGCCCCAGCATTTT
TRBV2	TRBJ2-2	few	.	CAGDGRNTGELFF	TGTGCCGGGGACGGGAGGAACACCGGGGAGCTGTTTTTT
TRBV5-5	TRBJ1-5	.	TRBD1	CASNPGQGAFQPQHF	TGTGCCAGCAATCCGGGACAGGGGGCTTTTCAGCCCCAGCATTTT
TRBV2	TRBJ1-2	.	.	CASSQDAPRGYTF	TGTGCCAGCAGTCAGGATGCCCCACGGGGCTACACCTTC
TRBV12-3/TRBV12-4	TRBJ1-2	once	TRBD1	CASSFRGGGYTF	TGTGCCAGCAGTTTTCGAGGGGGCGGCTACACCTTC